This T cell receptor (beta chain) was found in a study of control samples from healthy donors and cancer patients. This clone was picked up one time. The data were produced by immunoSEQ multiplex PCR, yet TCRdb's version contains in-frame clones alone and is incomplete. This sample has about 160,000 clones, with nearly 96% found just once. Sequenced input: blood. This receptor was obtained from a woman aged 25 to 39 in good health.

As DNA, the CDR3 is TGCGCCAGCAGCTTGGTACTAGCGGGACACAATGAGCAGTTCTTC. Its protein is CASSLVLAGHNEQFF. V and J are TRBV5-1 and TRBJ2-1; TRBD2 agrees at 10 bases. V was pared by 0 bases and J by 5 bases, with 2 bases of the junction left unmatched. CDR1 and CDR2 (germline): SGHRS, YFSETQ. The CDR3 length is 15 residues.